The sequence of this T cell receptor (beta chain) was determined in a study of T-cell reconstitution after alpha-beta-depleted transplantation in children. A TCRbeta library incorporating unique molecular identifiers was prepared. One entry per CDR3 protein results from TCRdb running MiXCR on the PCR reads. Counted here are approximately 630,000 distinct CDR3 sequences, 10% to 15% occurring once; the ten biggest clones make up around 0.79%. The CDR3 consists of 14 residues. The V gene lost 0 bases and the J gene lost 5 bases, with 13 bases spanning the gap. Germline CDR1 DFQATT, CDR2 SNEGSKA (reference sequence). This clonotype was seen many times.

The source is a girl aged 2 to 9 with congenital amegakaryocytic thrombocytopenia, due to receive a stem cell transplant. The chain employs TRBV20-1 and TRBJ2-5; a possible D gene is TRBD1 (5 bases). The source was PBMCs, collected before TCRalphabeta/CD19-depleted stem cell transplant. The CDR3: CSARDGANPETQYF. CDR3 coding DNA: TGCAGTGCTAGAGATGGGGCTAATCCGGAGACCCAGTACTTC.